The clone carrying this T cell receptor (beta chain) was recorded many times. Antigen specificity is unknown. The data were obtained in a study of metastatic and nonmetastatic thyroid tumors. Study details: It was across blood and tumor or nodule tissue from malignant and benign thyroid patients that repertoires were compared. Study-wide results and limits: Significantly higher TCR beta diversity was reportedly seen in malignant thyroid tumors than benign nodules, in blood and tumor.

Original analysis: Using the CDR3 differences seen across clinicopathological groups, the authors built a distant-metastasis classifier for papillary thyroid cancer, which was meant to discriminate distant-metastatic patients. TCRdb called clones again from the PCR reads with MiXCR. Clone size and V and J calls follow TCRdb, not the original study. The top ten hold approximately 8% of the sample, which has about 25,000 clones, about 20% seen once. CDR1 MNHEY and CDR2 SMNVEV come from the germline V gene (reference sequence). Trimming removed 3 bases from V and 4 bases from J, with 13 bases in between. The CDR3 has 15 residues. Each patient went into thyroid surgery without having received any treatment.

Sequencing used blood. V is TRBV27 and J is TRBJ1-5, with D unresolved. The receptor was derived from a female donor with papillary thyroid cancer or a benign thyroid nodule (not recorded which). Some clones in this sample may be carry-over from other donors' samples. The CDR3 here is CASSFFYGGNQPQHF. For the CDR3, the DNA is TGTGCCAGCAGTTTCTTCTACGGTGGGAATCAGCCCCAGCATTTT.